A single sample is the source of the 32 T cell receptor beta chains below, sequenced in a study of OX40 agonist ivuxolimab in advanced cancers. The table came from immunoSEQ multiplex PCR; TCRdb's copy has only in-frame clones and leaves some out. Seen here are 53,000 or so clones, around four fifths observed once, and the top ten hold over 2.5%. Specimen: CD4+ or CD8+ T cells sorted from blood, collected in a trial of the OX40 agonist ivuxolimab. These receptors all come from an adult with an advanced solid tumor such as melanoma, head and neck, liver or kidney cancer.

The chain combines TRBV5-6 with TRBJ2-7; 9 nucleotides line up with TRBD1. The CDR3 length is 15 residues. The ends lost 4 bases at V and 3 bases at J; junction bases unmatched: 8. CDR1 and CDR2 from the germline V gene are SGHDT and YYEEEE. CDR3 protein: CASSPRTGDRYEQYF. In DNA form, the CDR3 reads TGTGCCAGCAGCCCCCGGACAGGGGACCGCTACGAGCAGTACTTC.

The chain couples TRBV4-1 to TRBJ2-1; 9 bases fit TRBD2. This CDR3 spans 17 amino acids. Germline trimming cut 1 base from V and 4 bases from J; bases unmatched to any gene: 8. Per germline, CDR1 MGHRA and CDR2 YSYEKL. In DNA form, the CDR3 reads TGCGCCAGCAGCCAAGGTAGAGGCGGGAGGGGATACAATGAGCAGTTCTTC. Encoded protein: CASSQGRGGRGYNEQFF.

The rearrangement joins TRBV7-9 to TRBJ2-1, with 8 bases identical to TRBD2. In germline, CDR1 is SEHNR, CDR2 FQNEAQ (reference sequence). The junction had 8 bases not matched to a gene; V was cut back by 5 bases and J by 2 bases. This CDR3 has 16 amino acids. CDR3 in DNA: TGTGCCAGCAGCCTGCGAGACGGGAGGGCCTACAATGAGCAGTTCTTC. The encoded protein is CASSLRDGRAYNEQFF.

The chain carries TRBV5-1 and TRBJ2-2; 11 positions match TRBD2. CDR1 is SGHRS and CDR2 is YFSETQ in the germline V gene. V was pared by 4 bases and J by 4 bases, with 9 bases of the junction left unmatched. The CDR3 is 17 residues long. CDR3 in amino acids: CASSHGTSGSPTGELFF. CDR3 sequence (DNA): TGCGCCAGCAGCCATGGAACTAGCGGGAGCCCCACCGGGGAGCTGTTTTTT.

The V and J genes are TRBV9 and TRBJ2-3; a possible D gene is TRBD1 (5 bases). This CDR3 contains 16 residues. V was trimmed by 4 bases and J by 6 bases, leaving 21 bases between them. Germline V gene lookup returns CDR1 SGDLS and CDR2 YYNGEE. This CDR3 reads CASSTGGLDDSDTQYF. In nucleotides, the CDR3 is TGTGCCAGCAGCACAGGTGGCCTAGATGACTCTGATACGCAGTATTTT. Drawing the rest from reference TRBV9 and TRBJ2-3, the complete variable domain is DSGVTQTPKHLITATGQRVTLRCSPRSGDLSVYWYQQSLDQGLQFLIQYYNGEERAKGNILERFSAQQFPDLHSELNLSSLELGDSALYFCASSTGGLDDSDTQYFGPGTRLTVL.

The chain employs TRBV9 and TRBJ2-3; 8 positions match TRBD2. Germline trimming cut 3 bases from V and 6 bases from J; bases unmatched to any gene: 12. The CDR3 is 16 residues long. The germline gives CDR1 SGDLS, CDR2 YYNGEE. CDR3 bases: TGTGCCAGCAGCGCTCTACCGGGACTAGGGGGGGATACGCAGTATTTT. It is translated as CASSALPGLGGDTQYF. Using reference TRBV9 and TRBJ2-3 for the parts outside the CDR3, the full variable domain is DSGVTQTPKHLITATGQRVTLRCSPRSGDLSVYWYQQSLDQGLQFLIQYYNGEERAKGNILERFSAQQFPDLHSELNLSSLELGDSALYFCASSALPGLGGDTQYFGPGTRLTVL.

J is TRBJ2-2 and V is TRBV6-5; 12 bases match TRBD1. V was clipped by 6 bases and J by 6 bases; unmatched bases: 5. CDR3 size: 15 residues. Germline V gives CDR1 MNHEY, CDR2 SVGAGI. The CDR3 DNA reads as TGTGCCAGCAGACCGGGACAGGGGGCATCCGGGGAGCTGTTTTTT. The encoded protein is CASRPGQGASGELFF.

This clone was recorded once. V gene TRBV4-1 combines with J gene TRBJ2-1; TRBD2 might be the D (5 bases). Trimming took off 4 bases at V and 0 bases at J, with 7 bases between the two ends. The CDR3 sequence is 14 residues long. The germline V gene encodes CDR1 MGHRA and CDR2 YSYEKL. CDR3 bases: TGCGCCAGCAGCCTGGGGAGCTCCTACAATGAGCAGTTCTTC. Its protein product is CASSLGSSYNEQFF.

The chain combines TRBV18 with TRBJ2-4; 8 bases map to TRBD1. The germline gives CDR1 KGHSH, CDR2 LQKENI. This CDR3 comprises 13 residues. V shed 6 bases, J shed 7 bases, and the junction held 5 bases outside the gene matches. In DNA, the CDR3 is TGTGCCAGCTCGAGGACAGGGCTTAACATTCAGTACTTC. It translates to CASSRTGLNIQYF.

The chain is built from TRBV6-6 and TRBJ1-4; TRBD1 might be the D (6 bases). CDR3 length: 15 residues. Trimming took off 2 bases at V and 7 bases at J, with 14 bases between the two ends. The V gene's germline CDR1 is MNHNY and CDR2 SVGAGI (reference sequence). The CDR3 DNA reads as TGTGCCAGCAGTTACGAGGACAGCGATTTTGAAAAACTGTTTTTT. It specifies CASSYEDSDFEKLFF.

This clone turned up a few times. Mismatch with germline at one junction end may stem from a read error. The chain uses TRBV4-1 and TRBJ2-5, with D possibly matching TRBD1 (6 bases). The germline V gene encodes CDR1 MGHRA and CDR2 YSYEKL. The CDR3 runs 12 residues. This chain's CDR3 is CASSQVAGQQDF. CDR3 nucleotides: TGCGCCAGCAGCCAAGTGGCCGGACAGCAGGACTTC.

V gene TRBV7-9 combines with J gene TRBJ2-3; no reliable D call. This CDR3 has 15 amino acids. With 3 bases removed from V and 2 bases from J, the gap between germline ends came to 12 bases. The germline V gene has CDR1 SEHNR and CDR2 FQNEAQ (reference sequence). The CDR3 region has the DNA TGTGCCAGCAGCTTTGAGGACGGAACCACAGATACGCAGTATTTT. It translates to CASSFEDGTTDTQYF.

The V call is TRBV29-1, the J call TRBJ1-2, with D unresolved. The CDR3 loop spans 8 amino acids. Per germline, CDR1 SQVTM and CDR2 ANQGSEA. Trimming stripped 6 bases from V and 8 bases from J, with 4 bases between. The CDR3: CSVTGYTF. As DNA, the CDR3 is TGCAGCGTAACCGGCTACACCTTC.

The V and J genes are TRBV30 and TRBJ1-3; unclear D gene. Trimming shortened V by 0 bases and J by 4 bases, and 7 bases separated the two germline ends. The CDR3 is 13 amino acids. In germline, CDR1 is GTSNPN, CDR2 SVGIG (reference sequence). CDR3 nucleotide sequence: TGTGCCTGGAGTGTCGGTTTGGGAAACACCATATATTTT. This gives the protein CAWSVGLGNTIYF.

The V gene is TRBV27, the J gene TRBJ2-7; the D gene is possibly TRBD2 (6 bases). The length of the CDR3 is 14 residues. Deletions cut 5 bases from V and 2 bases from J, with 13 bases between. The germline CDR1 and CDR2 sequences are MNHEY and SMNVEV (reference sequence). CDR3 loop: CASSPAEGPYEQYF. The CDR3 DNA reads TGTGCCAGCAGTCCAGCGGAGGGACCCTACGAGCAGTACTTC.

The rearrangement uses TRBV6-5 and TRBJ1-5; tentatively, D is TRBD1 (5 bases). This CDR3 has 13 amino acids. The germline V gene has CDR1 MNHEY and CDR2 SVGAGI. The germline V and J ends were trimmed by 4 bases and 7 bases, with 11 bases remaining between them. DNA for the CDR3: TGTGCCAGCAGTTTTGGGGGGAAGCAGCCCCAGCATTTT. Encoded protein: CASSFGGKQPQHF.

The chain joins TRBV7-6 to TRBJ1-1; D remains unclear. Trimming shortened V by 4 bases and J by 5 bases, and 14 bases separated the two germline ends. The CDR3 extends over 14 amino acids. Germline CDR1 is SGHVS and CDR2 is FNYEAQ. The CDR3 here is CASSSTGPWTEAFF. As DNA, the CDR3 is TGTGCCAGCAGCTCTACCGGTCCTTGGACTGAAGCTTTCTTT.

The rearrangement uses TRBV9 and TRBJ2-2; TRBD2 matches at 12 bases. The V segment lost 0 bases and the J segment 5 bases; nucleotides outside the gene matches: 8. Germline CDR1 and CDR2: SGDLS and YYNGEE. This CDR3 has 18 amino acids. CDR3 in DNA: TGTGCCAGCAGCGTAGGACTAGCGGGAGCCGCGGGGACCGGGGAGCTGTTTTTT. It translates to CASSVGLAGAAGTGELFF.

The V and J genes are TRBV29-1 and TRBJ2-3; perhaps TRBD2 as D (6 bases). Per germline, CDR1 SQVTM and CDR2 ANQGSEA. This CDR3 contains 15 residues. Trimming removed 5 bases from V and 10 bases from J, with 25 bases in between. The CDR3 DNA reads TGCAGCGTTTCCCCGGGGACCTACGGGAGTAGCGCGCAGTATTTT. Translation: CSVSPGTYGSSAQYF.

The V call is TRBV7-9, the J call TRBJ1-2; D is ambiguous. Germline V gene data show CDR1 as SEHNR and CDR2 as FQNEAQ (reference sequence). V lost 5 bases, J lost 2 bases, and 15 bases lay in between. The CDR3 totals 15 residues. The CDR3 sequence: CASSLNREKNYGYTF. CDR3 DNA sequence: TGTGCCAGCAGCCTGAACCGGGAAAAAAACTATGGCTACACCTTC. The variable domain in full, with the rest retrieved from reference TRBV7-9 and TRBJ1-2, is DTGVSQNPRHKITKRGQNVTFRCDPISEHNRLYWYRQTLGQGPEFLTYFQNEAQLEKSRLLSDRFSAERPKGSFSTLEIQRTEQGDSAMYLCASSLNREKNYGYTFGSGTRLTVV.

The chain links TRBV6-1 to TRBJ2-1, with 11 bases matching TRBD1. This CDR3 contains 13 residues. The ends lost 8 bases at V and 9 bases at J; junction bases unmatched: 6. The V gene's germline CDR1 is MNHNS and CDR2 SASEGT. As DNA, the CDR3 is TGTGCCAGCGGGGGGACAGGGGGAACTGAGCAGTTCTTC. It codes for CASGGTGGTEQFF.

The CDR3 region is CASSGRLAGANVLTF. The CDR3 DNA sequence: TGTGCCAGCAGCGGACGACTGGCTGGGGCCAACGTCCTGACTTTC. The rearrangement joins TRBV11-2 to TRBJ2-6, with D uncertain. The germline V and J ends were trimmed by 5 bases and 2 bases, with 10 bases remaining between them. Germline assignment: CDR1 SGHAT and CDR2 FQNNGV. The CDR3 is made up of 15 amino acids. The full variable domain, rest sourced from reference TRBV11-2 and TRBJ2-6, is EAGVAQSPRYKIIEKRQSVAFWCNPISGHATLYWYQQILGQGPKLLIQFQNNGVVDDSQLPKDRFSAERLKGVDSTLKIQPAKLEDSAVYLCASSGRLAGANVLTFGAGSRLTVL.

The V gene is TRBV7-3, the J gene TRBJ2-1; a weak D match, TRBD2 (6 bases). CDR1 and CDR2 (germline): SGHTA, FQGTGA. There are 15 residues in the CDR3. V lost 5 bases and J lost 6, with 17 bases in between. CDR3 DNA: TGTGCCAGCAGCCCTACCGGACTAAGTTTCAATGAGCAGTTCTTC. Its protein is CASSPTGLSFNEQFF.

The rearrangement uses TRBV10-3 and TRBJ2-5; D tentatively reads TRBD1 or TRBD2 (5 bases each). The CDR3 length is 15 residues. The ends were cut back, 6 bases at V and 5 bases at J, with 19 bases in the middle. Germline V gives CDR1 ENHRY, CDR2 SYGVKD. The CDR3 protein is CAISTGWGNGETQYF. The DNA for the CDR3 is TGTGCCATCAGCACCGGGTGGGGGAATGGGGAGACCCAGTACTTC.

The gene calls are TRBV4-3 and TRBJ2-5; D might be TRBD2 (5 bases). The CDR3 is made up of 15 amino acids. V lost 0 bases to trimming and J lost 5 bases, with 13 bases between them. Germline V gene data show CDR1 as LGHNA and CDR2 as YSLEER. This chain's CDR3 is CASSQEDASWETQYF. The CDR3 coding sequence is TGCGCCAGCAGCCAAGAGGACGCTAGCTGGGAGACCCAGTACTTC.

The chain links TRBV5-6 to TRBJ2-3; TRBD2 agrees at 10 bases. Unmatched junction bases numbered 10, after V lost 4 bases and J lost 8 bases. CDR1 SGHDT and CDR2 YYEEEE come from the germline V gene. The CDR3 has 15 amino acids. The CDR3 loop is CASSVSGRTAATQYF. As DNA, the CDR3 is TGTGCCAGCAGCGTTAGCGGGAGGACGGCCGCTACGCAGTATTTT.

This clone was seen a few times. The J gene is TRBJ1-5, the V gene TRBV19; TRBD1 might be the D (5 bases). V was shortened by 1 base and J by 6 bases, with 10 bases between the two germline ends. The length of the CDR3 is 14 residues. Germline CDR1 reads LNHDA; CDR2 reads SQIVND (reference sequence). The CDR3 spells CASSIAGEGQPQHF. CDR3 bases: TGTGCCAGTAGTATAGCGGGGGAGGGTCAGCCCCAGCATTTT.

V is TRBV4-2 and J is TRBJ2-4; tentatively, D is TRBD1 or TRBD2 (5 bases each). Deletions cut 0 bases from V and 7 bases from J, with 16 bases between. Germline V gives CDR1 LGHNA, CDR2 YNFKEQ. This CDR3 has 16 amino acids. The CDR3 sequence is CASSQDIRGLGNIQYF. DNA for the CDR3: TGTGCCAGCAGCCAAGATATCCGGGGCTTGGGTAACATTCAGTACTTC.

V gene TRBV30 combines with J gene TRBJ1-1, with 10 bases fitting TRBD1. Germline V gene data show CDR1 as GTSNPN and CDR2 as SVGIG (reference sequence). The trim removed 8 bases at V and 11 bases at J, leaving 8 bases unmatched. The CDR3 has 11 residues. The CDR3 is CAVDRGLGAFF. For the CDR3, the DNA is TGTGCCGTCGACAGGGGGCTGGGTGCTTTCTTT.

The rearrangement uses TRBV5-1 and TRBJ1-2; the D is unclear. Germline assignment: CDR1 SGHRS and CDR2 YFSETQ. V lost 4 bases, J lost 0 bases, and 4 bases lay in between. This CDR3 contains 12 residues. The chain's CDR3 is CASSESNYGYTF. For the CDR3, the DNA is TGCGCCAGCAGCGAATCTAACTATGGCTACACCTTC.

The rearrangement joins TRBV10-3 to TRBJ2-2, with TRBD2 identical over 8 bases. V was clipped by 3 bases and J by 4 bases; unmatched bases: 7. This CDR3 is 16 amino acids long. Germline values: CDR1 ENHRY, CDR2 SYGVKD. The CDR3 here is CAISDTGGGGTGELFF. In nucleotides, the CDR3 is TGTGCCATCAGTGATACGGGAGGGGGAGGCACCGGGGAGCTGTTTTTT.

The chain couples TRBV7-2 to TRBJ1-2; perhaps TRBD1 as D (6 bases). Germline V CDR1 and CDR2: SGHTA, FQGNSA. Trimming stripped 3 bases from V and 3 bases from J, with 14 bases between. The CDR3 covers 15 residues. CDR3 nucleotides: TGTGCCAGCAGCTTTAGTCCGGGGGCGGACTATGGCTACACCTTC. Translated, it gives CASSFSPGADYGYTF.